This entry is about one T cell receptor (beta chain). Antigen: not known. Other DNA sequences in the sample encode the same CDR3. Trimming cost V 5 bases and J 5 bases; bases outside gene matches: 3. Germline CDR1 and CDR2: MNHEY and SVGAGI. The CDR3 sequence is 12 residues long. The run depth of the assay was deep. This table comes from immunoSEQ multiplex PCR, and its TCRdb copy is limited to in-frame clones, with some not included. Among about 2 million clones listed, about 95% were seen once. The data derive from a study of shared clonotypes between healthy human individuals. Study-level findings and limits: The four-donor shared clonotypes exceeded non-shared clonotypes in generation probability, with non-shared ones scoring lower. Sampling involved blood alone; tissue repertoires likely differ.

CD45RO-negative cells were positively selected for CCR7, leaving out terminally differentiated effector memory CD45RA+ cells. The origin of this receptor is a man younger than 30 in good health. Sequences were obtained from naive CD8+ T cells sorted from blood. The V call is TRBV6-5, the J call TRBJ2-7; TRBD1 agrees at 7 bases. The CDR3 loop is CASSPGTDEQYF. Here the CDR3 DNA reads TGTGCCAGCAGTCCCGGGACAGACGAGCAGTACTTC.